Given below is one T cell receptor beta chain in context. The sample is drawn from a study of blood T cell repertoires in COVID-19. Overall study context: Samples of COVID-19 (acute and convalescent) were obtained from the United States, Italy and Spain. The cDNA or gDNA used as material had been derived from T cells, B-cell-depleted T cells, or PBMCs.

CDR3 length equals 13 residues. The germline V gene has CDR1 LNHDA and CDR2 SQIVND (reference sequence). V gave up 2 bases and J gave up 6 bases, with 10 bases separating them. Under the authors' procedure: For nucleated cells, counts were estimated from reference gene primer amplification. Only in-frame clones appear in the TCRdb table, and some are missing; sequencing was by immunoSEQ multiplex PCR. That table is the source of V, J and clone size, and D and trimming were worked out from the DNA. The sample comprises just under 350,000 clones, around 80% of which are singletons, and 2.5% to 3.5% rests with the top ten.

The sequenced sample consisted of peripheral blood. This receptor was identified in a man aged 25-40 years with active or convalescent COVID-19. The rearrangement uses TRBV19 and TRBJ1-2, with D perhaps matching TRBD1 (5 bases). The CDR3 DNA reads as TGTGCCAGTAGTATAATCCAGGGTGATGGCTACACCTTC. Protein sequence: CASSIIQGDGYTF.